This T cell receptor beta chain was found in a study of cytomegalovirus exposure and HLA in healthy donors. Study details: Of the donors genotyped, 398 in all, around 77% fell in the Caucasian-associated ancestry cluster.

Primers included in the PCR were 60 Vbeta and 13 Jbeta primers. The assay was immunoSEQ multiplex PCR, and TCRdb's table has in-frame clones only and misses some. Of under 150,000 clones listed, 75% to 80% are singletons. Though probably carrying unrecorded immune exposures, donors were nominally healthy at sampling. Study-wide points: TCR beta chains numbering some 150 were designated cytomegalovirus-associated. In a later analysis, 16,951 TCR beta sequences were associated with HLA alleles at 0.05 false discovery rate.

About this clone itself: Its specificity is unknown.

This CDR3 region has 14 residues. Germline V CDR1 and CDR2: GTSNPN, SVGIG (reference sequence). V trimming: 3 bases; J trimming: 6 bases; junction bases outside the gene matches: 4. The source of this sequence is a woman aged 55-69 years in good health and CMV-seronegative. The chain carries TRBV30 and TRBJ2-1; 11 bases are shared with TRBD2. Material for sequencing was PBMCs. CDR3 residues: CAWRGLAVRNEQFF. The CDR3 nucleotides read TGTGCCTGGAGGGGACTAGCGGTTCGCAATGAGCAGTTCTTC. Based on the CDR3 plus reference TRBV30 and TRBJ2-1, the full variable domain is SQTIHQWPATLVQPVGSPLSLECTVEGTSNPNLYWYRQAAGRGLQLLFYSVGIGQISSEVPQNLSASRPQDRQFILSSKKLLLSDSGFYLCAWRGLAVRNEQFFGPGTRLTVL.